Presented here are 23 T cell receptor beta chains from one specimen sequenced in a study of blood T cell repertoires in COVID-19. The repertoire was sequenced with immunoSEQ multiplex PCR; TCRdb's copy has only in-frame clones and lacks some. The data hold 350,000 to 450,000 clones, with over 75% observed a single time. Sequencing was done on a sample of PBMCs or T cells enriched from blood (not recorded which). These receptors came from a woman younger than 35 who had been exposed to COVID-19.

The chain joins TRBV6-5 to TRBJ1-1; no clear D gene. The V and J ends lost 5 bases and 1 base respectively, with 8 bases between them. In germline, CDR1 is MNHEY, CDR2 SVGAGI. The CDR3 consists of 13 residues. CDR3 nucleotide sequence: TGTGCCAGCAGTACACCAAAGAACACTGAAGCTTTCTTT. As protein: CASSTPKNTEAFF.

V and J are TRBV4-1 and TRBJ2-7; 10 positions agree with TRBD1. The V gene end was trimmed by 4 bases and the J gene end by 6 bases; junction bases not matched to a gene: 9. Germline CDR1 reads MGHRA; CDR2 reads YSYEKL. This CDR3 has 15 amino acids. The CDR3 DNA sequence: TGCGCCAGCAGCCTAACCGGGACAGGGGTGATCGAGCAGTACTTC. It codes for CASSLTGTGVIEQYF.

The chain carries TRBV11-2 and TRBJ2-1; the D gene is possibly TRBD2 (6 bases). V shed 4 bases and J shed 7 bases, with 20 bases lying between them. Germline V CDR1 and CDR2: SGHAT, FQNNGV. CDR3 size: 16 residues. The CDR3 here is CASSYGTPVSVNEQFF. The CDR3 region has the DNA TGTGCCAGCAGCTACGGGACTCCGGTATCCGTGAATGAGCAGTTCTTC.

The chain combines TRBV2 with TRBJ1-2; the match to TRBD1 covers 8 bases. Unmatched junction bases numbered 5, after V lost 3 bases and J lost 2 bases. Germline V gives CDR1 SNHLY, CDR2 FYNNEI. This CDR3 region has 15 residues. The chain's CDR3 is CASSEVSGGNYGYTF. Here the CDR3 DNA reads TGTGCCAGCAGTGAGGTGTCAGGGGGCAACTATGGCTACACCTTC.

The rearrangement joins TRBV10-1 to TRBJ2-7; 11 bases line up with TRBD1. The CDR3 loop spans 15 amino acids. Germline V lookup: CDR1 WNHNN, CDR2 SYGVQD (reference sequence). V dropped 3 bases and J dropped 6; count of bases not matched to a gene: 7. The CDR3 DNA sequence: TGCGCCAGCAGTGAAGGGGGACAGGGGGGGAGCGAGCAGTACTTC. It specifies CASSEGGQGGSEQYF.

The V call is TRBV6-2 or TRBV6-3, the J call TRBJ1-5, with TRBD1 as a possible D gene (6 bases). CDR1 MNHEY and CDR2 SVGEGT come from the germline V gene. The CDR3 has 16 residues. V was trimmed by 2 bases and J by 6 bases, leaving 17 bases between them. This CDR3 is CASSYPGTLLPQPQHF. The CDR3, as DNA: TGTGCCAGCAGTTACCCCGGGACACTCTTACCTCAGCCCCAGCATTTT.

This chain links TRBV18 with TRBJ2-3; 7 bases are shared with TRBD2. J was trimmed by 2 bases and V by 3 bases; bases with no gene match: 8. The CDR3 loop spans 16 amino acids. Per germline, CDR1 KGHSH and CDR2 LQKENI. In DNA form, the CDR3 reads TGTGCCAGCTCACCCCAAGGCGGGACTAACACAGATACGCAGTATTTT. This encodes CASSPQGGTNTDTQYF.

The chain is built from TRBV27 and TRBJ2-1, with 7 bases fitting TRBD2. The germline V gene has CDR1 MNHEY and CDR2 SMNVEV (reference sequence). Trimming removed 5 bases from V and 3 bases from J; junction bases left unmatched: 19. CDR3 size: 19 residues. The CDR3 loop reads CASSPDHETSSGYYNEQFF. For the CDR3, the DNA is TGTGCCAGCAGTCCCGACCACGAGACTAGCTCAGGGTACTACAATGAGCAGTTCTTC.

The V gene is TRBV27, the J gene TRBJ2-7, with 15 bases aligning to TRBD2. Germline V lookup: CDR1 MNHEY, CDR2 SMNVEV (reference sequence). V was pared by 4 bases and J by 3 bases, with 4 bases of the junction left unmatched. The CDR3 runs to 16 residues. CDR3 sequence (DNA): TGTGCCAGCAGTTGGACTAGCGGGGGGGTAGGCTACGAGCAGTACTTC. Amino acid sequence: CASSWTSGGVGYEQYF.

This clone was observed once. J is TRBJ2-7 and V is TRBV7-2; 8 positions agree with TRBD1. Germline CDR1 reads SGHTA; CDR2 reads FQGNSA. V shed 3 bases, J shed 3 bases, and the junction held 4 bases outside the gene matches. The CDR3 is 14 residues long. In nucleotides, the CDR3 is TGTGCCAGCAGCTTTCCGGACAGGGTCTACGAGCAGTACTTC. It translates to CASSFPDRVYEQYF.

The V gene is TRBV28, the J gene TRBJ2-5, with 8 bases that match TRBD1. This CDR3 has 14 amino acids. Germline V gene data show CDR1 as MDHEN and CDR2 as SYDVKM. With V trimmed by 5 bases and J by 5 bases, 7 bases remained unmatched. The CDR3, as DNA: TGTGCCAGCAGTCCGATGACAGGGGCCGAGACCCAGTACTTC. This encodes CASSPMTGAETQYF.

V gene TRBV27 combines with J gene TRBJ2-7; TRBD1 aligns across 7 bases. The V and J ends lost 8 bases and 5 bases, in that order; junction bases with no gene match: 6. CDR3 size: 12 residues. The V gene's germline CDR1 is MNHEY and CDR2 SMNVEV (reference sequence). The CDR3: CASARGRDEQYF. CDR3 bases: TGTGCCAGCGCGAGGGGGCGAGACGAGCAGTACTTC.

This clone was recorded only once. V usage is TRBV29-1 and J usage is TRBJ2-1; 8 bases align to TRBD1. V gave up 3 bases and J gave up 0 bases; unmatched junction bases: 1. The length of the CDR3 is 14 residues. CDR1 SQVTM and CDR2 ANQGSEA come from the germline V gene. The CDR3 is CSVEDRDSYNEQFF. CDR3 DNA sequence: TGCAGCGTTGAGGACAGGGACTCCTACAATGAGCAGTTCTTC.

This clone was found once. The chain carries TRBV18 and TRBJ2-2; 8 bases map to TRBD2. V was clipped by 1 base and J by 5 bases; unmatched bases: 6. CDR3 length: 16 amino acids. Germline loops: CDR1 KGHSH, CDR2 LQKENI. CDR3 protein: CASSPQAGDGTGELFF. The CDR3 DNA follows: TGTGCCAGCTCACCACAAGCGGGAGACGGAACCGGGGAGCTGTTTTTT.

The chain couples TRBV3-1 (or the pseudogene TRBV3-2) to TRBJ2-5; D is perhaps TRBD2 (5 bases). This CDR3 is built from 15 residues. Germline CDR1 reads LGHDT; CDR2 reads YNNKEL (reference sequence). Trimming removed 3 bases at V and 3 bases at J, with 14 bases between. The CDR3 sequence: CASSQSGKPKETQYF. CDR3 sequence (DNA): TGTGCCAGCAGCCAGTCCGGGAAGCCGAAAGAGACCCAGTACTTC.

This clone was detected only once. The rearrangement joins TRBV5-1 to TRBJ2-7, with TRBD2 identical over 10 bases. This CDR3 spans 16 amino acids. Germline assignment: CDR1 SGHRS and CDR2 YFSETQ. J gave up 0 bases and V 0 bases, and 3 bases lay outside the gene matches. The CDR3 sequence is CASSLVSGRSSYEQYF. The CDR3 DNA is TGCGCCAGCAGCTTGGTTAGCGGGAGGTCCTCCTACGAGCAGTACTTC.

The chain recombines TRBV9 with TRBJ2-5; D gene uncertain. Germline-derived CDR1 and CDR2 are SGDLS and YYNGEE. With 0 bases removed from V and 5 bases from J, the gap between germline ends came to 2 bases. The CDR3 runs to 11 residues. The CDR3 sequence: CASSVAETQYF. CDR3 nucleotides: TGTGCCAGCAGCGTAGCTGAGACCCAGTACTTC.

The chain employs TRBV27 and TRBJ2-7, with D possibly matching TRBD2 (5 bases). V was clipped by 3 bases and J by 3 bases, with 9 bases between them. From germline, CDR1 is MNHEY and CDR2 SMNVEV (reference sequence). This CDR3 has 13 amino acids. CDR3 loop: CASSFSRGYEQYF. CDR3 sequence (DNA): TGTGCCAGCAGTTTTTCCCGGGGCTACGAGCAGTACTTC.

This chain links TRBV28 with TRBJ2-3; TRBD2 might be the D (5 bases). The V and J ends lost 2 bases and 2 bases respectively, with 11 bases between them. Germline values: CDR1 MDHEN, CDR2 SYDVKM. This CDR3 is 15 amino acids long. Written as DNA, the CDR3 is TGTGCCAGCAGTTTAGAGCGTAGCGACACAGATACGCAGTATTTT. Translating it yields CASSLERSDTDTQYF.

The genes are TRBV6-5 and TRBJ1-5, with a possible D match to TRBD1 (6 bases). Germline loops: CDR1 MNHEY, CDR2 SVGAGI. The CDR3 has 15 residues. Trimming stripped 10 bases from V and 4 bases from J, with 20 bases between. CDR3 sequence reads: CATQIGGGGNQPQHF. The CDR3 DNA follows: TGTGCCACCCAGATCGGAGGGGGGGGAAATCAGCCCCAGCATTTT.

The V gene is TRBV10-3, the J gene TRBJ2-7, with D perhaps matching TRBD1 (5 bases). Germline V gene lookup returns CDR1 ENHRY and CDR2 SYGVKD. V shed 2 bases and J shed 1 base, with 21 bases lying between them. This CDR3 has 18 residues. The CDR3 region has the DNA TGTGCCATCAGTGAGACAAACGTTAAGTACAGGCTGTCCTACGAGCAGTACTTC. Translation: CAISETNVKYRLSYEQYF.

V usage is TRBV27 and J usage is TRBJ2-2; 9 bases agree with TRBD1. The CDR3 spans 18 residues. Germline-derived CDR1 and CDR2 are MNHEY and SMNVEV (reference sequence). Unmatched junction bases numbered 8, after V lost 2 bases and J lost 1 base. The CDR3 DNA reads TGTGCCAGCAGTTTAAGGAGCCCGGGACAGGGGAACACCGGGGAGCTGTTTTTT. It encodes CASSLRSPGQGNTGELFF.

The chain uses TRBV3-1 (or the pseudogene TRBV3-2) and TRBJ2-7; D is perhaps TRBD2 (5 bases). The CDR3 has 14 residues. The ends were cut back, 0 bases at V and 0 bases at J, with 6 bases in the middle. The germline gives CDR1 LGHDT, CDR2 YNNKEL (reference sequence). The CDR3, as DNA: TGTGCCAGCAGCCAAGACGGAGGCTCCTACGAGCAGTACTTC. Translated: CASSQDGGSYEQYF.